The clone carrying this TCR beta chain was counted a few times. Its specificity is not known. After removal of 1 base from V and 5 bases from J, the junction contained 10 bases not matched to a gene. Per the germline V gene, CDR1 is MGHRA and CDR2 is YSYEKL. The CDR3 contains 16 residues. The sample is drawn from a study of beta chain features in type 1 diabetes. Study overall: Patients did not differ from healthy donors in age, gender or cell yield. The study, taken as a whole, reports: A pattern of fewer insertions and more deletions at VDJ junctions was seen in type 1 diabetes patients.

The entirety of the isolated RNA underwent reverse transcription, so expressed TCRB transcripts were sequenced. Assay: immunoSEQ multiplex PCR; the TCRdb copy retains only in-frame clones and omits some. The data contain around 340,000 clones, around a fifth of them seen just once; the ten biggest clones take up 0.035% to 0.055%. Per donor, one heparinised blood draw averaged approximately 120 mL. Cell sorting via CD45RO/CCR7/CD25/CD127/CD95/CD27 was performed to obtain CD4+ naive, central memory, regulatory and stem cell-like memory cells. Sequenced material: naive CD4+ T cells from blood. The chain employs TRBV4-1 and TRBJ2-7; 8 nucleotides match TRBD2. The sequence was obtained from a woman between 18 and 29 years old in good health. In DNA form, the CDR3 reads TGCGCCAGCAGCCAAGGCCGACAGCGGGGGAACAACGAGCAGTACTTC. It is translated as CASSQGRQRGNNEQYF.